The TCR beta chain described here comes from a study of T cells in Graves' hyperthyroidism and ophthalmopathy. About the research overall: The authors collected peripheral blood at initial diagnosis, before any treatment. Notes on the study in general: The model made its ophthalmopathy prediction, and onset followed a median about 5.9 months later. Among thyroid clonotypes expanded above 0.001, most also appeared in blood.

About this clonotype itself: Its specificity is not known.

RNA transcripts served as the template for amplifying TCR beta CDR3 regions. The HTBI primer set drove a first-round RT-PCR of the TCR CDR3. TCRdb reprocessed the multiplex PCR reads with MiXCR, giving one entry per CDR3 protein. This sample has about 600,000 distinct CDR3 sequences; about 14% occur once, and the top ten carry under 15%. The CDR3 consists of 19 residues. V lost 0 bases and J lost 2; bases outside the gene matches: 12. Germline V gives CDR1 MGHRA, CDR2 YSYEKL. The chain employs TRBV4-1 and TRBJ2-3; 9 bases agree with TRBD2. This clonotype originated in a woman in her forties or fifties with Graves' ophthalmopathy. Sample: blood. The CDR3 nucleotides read TGCGCCAGCAGCCAAGATTGGGGCGGGAGGGCCTCGACCACAGATACGCAGTATTTT. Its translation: CASSQDWGGRASTTDTQYF.